Shown below are 2 T cell receptor beta chains from a single sample sequenced in a study of cytomegalovirus exposure and HLA in healthy donors (dated by TCRdb to 2016 to 2017). Receptor amplification or capture employed the immunoSEQ multiplex PCR assay. The source is immuneACCESS, and TCRdb retained only in-frame sequences with V and J called. Part of the clones is not carried over; for the studies checked, unresolved V genes explain less than half of this, and the remainder is unexplained. This sample gives 90,000 to 100,000 clones in total; around 88% of them show up just once. The ten top clones hold about 4% of the sample. Sample: PBMCs. The receptors shown here come from a woman aged 25 to 45 in good health and CMV-seronegative.

V usage is TRBV27 and J usage is TRBJ1-5, with 9 bases fitting TRBD1. This CDR3 has 13 residues. Germline loops: CDR1 MNHEY, CDR2 SMNVEV (reference sequence). V lost 5 bases to trimming and J lost 7 bases; unmatched junction nucleotides: 3. CDR3 amino acids: CASSPTGGQPQHF. The CDR3 region has the DNA TGTGCCAGCAGTCCAACAGGGGGCCAGCCCCAGCATTTT.

The chain carries TRBV5-1 and TRBJ2-7; D perhaps matches TRBD1 (5 bases). Germline V CDR1 and CDR2: SGHRS, YFSETQ. Trimming shortened V by 4 bases and J by 2 bases, and 19 bases separated the two germline ends. The CDR3 contains 16 residues. CDR3 in DNA: TGCGCCAGCAGCCCCCGTGGGATTACAGGCCCCTACGAGCAGTACTTC. Translation: CASSPRGITGPYEQYF.